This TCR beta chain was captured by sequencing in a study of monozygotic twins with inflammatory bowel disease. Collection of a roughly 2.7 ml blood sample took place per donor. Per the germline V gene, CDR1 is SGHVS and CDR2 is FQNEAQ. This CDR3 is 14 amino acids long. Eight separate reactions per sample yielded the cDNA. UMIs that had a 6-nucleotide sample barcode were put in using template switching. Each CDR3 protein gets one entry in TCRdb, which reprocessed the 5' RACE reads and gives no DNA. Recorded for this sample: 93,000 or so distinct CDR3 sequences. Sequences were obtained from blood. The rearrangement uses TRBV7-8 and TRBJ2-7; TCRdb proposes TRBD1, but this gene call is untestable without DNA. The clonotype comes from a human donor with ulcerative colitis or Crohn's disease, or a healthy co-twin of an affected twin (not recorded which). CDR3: CASSPRVVRYEQYF.